This T cell receptor (beta chain) was identified in a study of post-analysis software for immune sequencing data. Study-wide results and limits: A handful of TRBV segments were significantly more frequent in patients than in controls. TRBV5-6, TRBV5-1 and TRBV20-1 were among these segments. Same-batch preparations were strongly co-clustered by F measure. Compared against controls, patients with multiple sclerosis displayed significantly lower normalized Chao1 diversity.

TCR beta cDNA libraries had unique molecular identifiers. A single record per CDR3 protein comes from TCRdb applying MiXCR to the PCR reads. The table records 600,000 to 750,000 distinct CDR3 sequences, approximately 60% of them present only once. Details on this clonotype: The antigen remains unidentified.

The CDR3 has 13 residues. The V end was cut by 1 base, the J end by 6 bases, with 9 bases between. Per the germline V gene, CDR1 is SEHNR and CDR2 is FQNEAQ (reference sequence). V is TRBV7-9 and J is TRBJ1-1; D gene uncertain. The clonotype comes from a girl aged 2 to 10 with multiple sclerosis. Specimen: blood. CDR3 sequence reads: CASSLVTSPEAFF. CDR3 nucleotide sequence: TGTGCCAGCAGCTTAGTCACATCCCCTGAAGCTTTCTTT.